Sequencing of this T cell receptor beta chain was carried out in a study of blood T cell repertoires in COVID-19. TCRdb keeps only in-frame clones here, not all; method: immunoSEQ multiplex PCR. The sample includes hundreds of thousands of clones, around 87% of them seen just once. The CDR3 covers 15 residues. CDR1 MDHEN and CDR2 SYDVKM come from the germline V gene. Trimming removed 5 bases at V and 0 bases at J, with 13 bases between. Sequences were obtained from PBMCs or T cells enriched from blood (not recorded which). This sequence was found in a woman between 50 and 59 years old who had recovered from COVID-19. The chain carries TRBV28 and TRBJ1-1; D is possibly TRBD1 (5 bases). The CDR3 region has the DNA TGTGCCAGCAGTCTCACGACAGCGCTGAACACTGAAGCTTTCTTT. Translated: CASSLTTALNTEAFF.